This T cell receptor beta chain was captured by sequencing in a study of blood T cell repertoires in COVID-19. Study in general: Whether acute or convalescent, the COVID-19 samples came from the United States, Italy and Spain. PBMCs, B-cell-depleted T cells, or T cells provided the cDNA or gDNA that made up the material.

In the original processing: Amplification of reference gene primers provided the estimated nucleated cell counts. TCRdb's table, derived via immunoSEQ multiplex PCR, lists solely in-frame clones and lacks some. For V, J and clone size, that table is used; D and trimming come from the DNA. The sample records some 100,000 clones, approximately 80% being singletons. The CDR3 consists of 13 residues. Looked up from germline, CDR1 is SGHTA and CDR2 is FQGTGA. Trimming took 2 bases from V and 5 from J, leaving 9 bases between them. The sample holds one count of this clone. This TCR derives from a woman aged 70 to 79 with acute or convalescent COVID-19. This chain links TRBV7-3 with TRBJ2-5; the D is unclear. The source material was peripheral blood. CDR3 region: CASSLAAGETQYF. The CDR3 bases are TGTGCCAGCAGCTTAGCGGCCGGGGAGACCCAGTACTTC.